Detailed here is one T cell receptor beta chain. The antigen remains unidentified. Germline V gives CDR1 LNHNV, CDR2 YYDKDF (reference sequence). The CDR3 runs 16 residues. V was clipped by 3 bases and J by 1 base; unmatched bases: 2. This sample was included in a study of cytomegalovirus exposure and HLA in healthy donors. Study summary: Early on, a data release was issued that held roughly 80 million unique TCRs from HLA-typed donors.

13 Jbeta primers and 60 Vbeta primers were used for the PCR. Produced via immunoSEQ multiplex PCR; TCRdb's table is partial and in-frame only. The sample shows about 140,000 clones, 79% of them seen only once. Study findings and constraints: Rarity characterized most TCR sequences, yet some public TCRs appeared in many donors. In a later analysis, an Asian-associated ancestry cluster reportedly showed fewer N-insertions than the roughly 710-donor mean.

Sequencing was performed on PBMCs. J is TRBJ2-6 and V is TRBV15, with TRBD1 matching over 8 bases. The clonotype comes from a man aged 18 to 29 in good health and CMV-seronegative. For the CDR3, the DNA is TGTGCCACCAGCAGCCGGACAGGGTCTGGGGCCAACGTCCTGACTTTC. This gives the protein CATSSRTGSGANVLTF.